These 5 T cell receptor beta chains originate from one sample sequenced in a study of blood T cells in healthy people across ages. The second PCR ran about 6 to 11 cycles with a sample-barcoded 5' primer and J-beta primers. MiXCR, applied by TCRdb to the 5' RACE reads, yields one record per CDR3 protein. The sample lists about 1.6 million distinct CDR3 sequences; roughly 32% were seen once. Sequencing was performed on blood. The receptors originated from a woman in her 30s in good health.

V gene TRBV5-1 combines with J gene TRBJ1-2; the D gene is possibly TRBD1 (6 bases). CDR3 length: 14 residues. Germline CDR1 SGHRS, CDR2 YFSETQ. Trimming removed 0 bases at V and 7 bases at J, with 13 bases between. The CDR3 coding sequence is TGCGCCAGCAGCTTGGGGAACAGGGCCGCTGGCTACACCTTC. Translation: CASSLGNRAAGYTF.

This clonotype was counted a few times. The chain couples TRBV29-1 to TRBJ1-1; a weak D match, TRBD1 (5 bases). V was trimmed by 6 bases and J by 7 bases, leaving 18 bases between them. The CDR3 length is 13 residues. The germline V gene encodes CDR1 SQVTM and CDR2 ANQGSEA. In nucleotides, the CDR3 is TGCAGCGTGAAATTCTTGGGACGGGATGAAGCTTTCTTT. It specifies CSVKFLGRDEAFF. Full variable domain (missing parts from reference TRBV29-1 and TRBJ1-1): SAVISQKPSRDICQRGTSLTIQCQVDSQVTMMFWYRQQPGQSLTLIATANQGSEATYESGFVIDKFPISRPNLTFSTLTVSNMSPEDSSIYLCSVKFLGRDEAFFGQGTRLTVV.

The J gene is TRBJ2-2, the V gene TRBV6-4; 7 bases line up with TRBD1. Germline V gene data show CDR1 as MRHNA and CDR2 as SNTAGT. This CDR3 spans 15 amino acids. J lost 3 bases, V lost 2 bases, and 3 bases had no gene match. The CDR3: CASSDRGGYTGELFF. CDR3 nucleotide sequence: TGTGCCAGCAGTGACCGAGGGGGCTACACCGGGGAGCTGTTTTTT.

This clonotype was counted many times. A much larger clone is a single base away; this may be a read error. This chain links TRBV6-2 or TRBV6-3 with TRBJ2-7; D ambiguous. The CDR3 loop spans 13 amino acids. Germline V gene sequence: CDR1 MNHEY, CDR2 SVGEGT. Between the trimmed V and J ends, which lost 6 bases and 2 bases, there was a span of 11 bases. The CDR3 nucleotides are TGTGCCAGCAGGCGGACCGAAACCTACGAGCAGTACTTC. It encodes CASRRTETYEQYF.

The CDR3 protein is CSVSVGSEANYGYTF. In DNA form, the CDR3 reads TGCAGCGTTTCGGTAGGGTCTGAAGCTAACTATGGCTACACCTTC. The V and J genes are TRBV29-1 and TRBJ1-2; D is unresolved. The CDR3 runs to 15 residues. Trimming cost V 5 bases and J 0 bases, with 16 bases left between them. Germline CDR1 is SQVTM and CDR2 is ANQGSEA.